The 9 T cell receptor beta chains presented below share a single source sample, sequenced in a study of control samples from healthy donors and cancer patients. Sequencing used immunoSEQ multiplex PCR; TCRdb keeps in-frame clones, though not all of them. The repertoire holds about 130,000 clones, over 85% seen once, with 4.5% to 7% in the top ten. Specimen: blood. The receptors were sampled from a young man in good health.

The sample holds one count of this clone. The CDR3 DNA is TGCGCCAGCAGCTTGGAAGGCTCTGGGGCCAACGTCCTGACTTTC. Translated, it gives CASSLEGSGANVLTF. This sequence joins TRBV5-1 and TRBJ2-6; no clear D. Per germline, CDR1 SGHRS and CDR2 YFSETQ. The CDR3 runs to 15 residues. V dropped 0 bases and J dropped 0 bases, with 4 bases sitting between them.

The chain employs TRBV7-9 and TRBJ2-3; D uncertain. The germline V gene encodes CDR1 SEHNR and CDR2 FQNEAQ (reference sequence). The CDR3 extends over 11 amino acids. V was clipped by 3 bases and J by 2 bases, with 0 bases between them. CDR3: CASSFTDTQYF. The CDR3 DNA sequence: TGTGCCAGCAGCTTCACAGATACGCAGTATTTT.

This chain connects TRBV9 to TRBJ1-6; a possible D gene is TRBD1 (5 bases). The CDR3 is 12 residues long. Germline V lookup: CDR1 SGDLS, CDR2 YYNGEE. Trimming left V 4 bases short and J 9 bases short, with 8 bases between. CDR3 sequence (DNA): TGTGCCAGCAGCTCGGGGGGTTCACCCCTCCACTTT. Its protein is CASSSGGSPLHF.

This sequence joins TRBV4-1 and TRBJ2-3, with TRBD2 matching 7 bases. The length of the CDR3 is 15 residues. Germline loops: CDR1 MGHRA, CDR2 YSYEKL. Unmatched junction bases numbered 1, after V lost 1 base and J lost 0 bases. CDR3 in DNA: TGCGCCAGCAGCCAAGTCGGGGGGAGCACAGATACGCAGTATTTT. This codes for CASSQVGGSTDTQYF.

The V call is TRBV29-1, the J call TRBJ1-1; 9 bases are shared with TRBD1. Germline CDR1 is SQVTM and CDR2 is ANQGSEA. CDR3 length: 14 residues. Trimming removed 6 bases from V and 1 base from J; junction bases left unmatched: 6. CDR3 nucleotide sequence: TGCAGCGTCACACGGGACAGGGCGAACACTGAAGCTTTCTTT. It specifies CSVTRDRANTEAFF.

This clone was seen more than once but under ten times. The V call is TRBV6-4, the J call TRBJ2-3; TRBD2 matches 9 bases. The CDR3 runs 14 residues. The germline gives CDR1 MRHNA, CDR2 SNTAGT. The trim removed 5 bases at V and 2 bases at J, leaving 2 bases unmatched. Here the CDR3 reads CASSSGGPTDTQYF. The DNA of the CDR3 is TGTGCCAGCAGTAGCGGGGGGCCCACAGATACGCAGTATTTT.

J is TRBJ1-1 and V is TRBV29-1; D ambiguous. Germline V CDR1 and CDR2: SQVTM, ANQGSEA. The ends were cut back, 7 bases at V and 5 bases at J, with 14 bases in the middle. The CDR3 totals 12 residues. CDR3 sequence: CSAYPRETEAFF. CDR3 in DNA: TGCAGCGCCTACCCCCGGGAGACTGAAGCTTTCTTT.

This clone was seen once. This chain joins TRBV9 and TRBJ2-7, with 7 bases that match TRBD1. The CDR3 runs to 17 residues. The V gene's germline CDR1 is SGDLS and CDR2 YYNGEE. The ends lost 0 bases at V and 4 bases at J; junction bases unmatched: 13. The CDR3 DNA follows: TGTGCCAGCAGCGTAGAGACAGGACAGGCCCGAAGGTACGAGCAGTACTTC. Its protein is CASSVETGQARRYEQYF.

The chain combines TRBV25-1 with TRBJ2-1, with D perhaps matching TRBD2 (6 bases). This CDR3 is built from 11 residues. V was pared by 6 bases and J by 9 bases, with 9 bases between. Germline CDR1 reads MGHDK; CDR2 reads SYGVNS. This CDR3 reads CASSPEGEQFF. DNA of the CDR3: TGTGCCAGCAGCCCGGAGGGTGAGCAGTTCTTC.